The entry below gives a single TCR beta chain sequence along with its context. Its binding antigen is unknown. Base qualities are not recorded, but no much larger clone differs from it by a single base. The cohort was made up of about 610 healthy bone marrow donors. At the time of sampling, all cohort members were nominally healthy, though unrecorded immune exposures were likely present. The donor tested CMV seropositive and was one of the 289 seropositive cohort members. Each donor provided a peripheral blood sample, and peripheral blood mononuclear cells were used for TCR beta sequencing. The Qiagen DNeasy Blood Extraction Kit was used to extract genomic DNA from the blood cell samples. Via the germline V gene, CDR1 is SGHRS and CDR2 YFSETQ. The germline V and J ends show losses of 8 bases and 2 bases respectively, and no gene match explains 9 bases of the junction. From cysteine to phenylalanine, the CDR3 is 15 amino acids long. The only DNA kept is the CDR3, 45 bases in frame from the first base.

This specimen belongs to a study of cytomegalovirus exposure and HLA in healthy donors (dated by TCRdb to 2016 to 2017). Study-wide context: An earlier analysis of fewer than 750 of the donors reported approximately 280 Gb of sequence data and about 120 million unique TCR beta sequences obtained from about 200 million T cells. The study was designed to test whether signatures of past pathogen exposure could be identified by cataloging public T cell receptors. All discovery cohort repertoires had been generated on a single sequencing platform. Besides the first cohort of hundreds of subjects, a separate validation cohort made up of 95 to 150 different subjects was used. Four or five DR-DQ haplotypes were handled as single units for association and clustering because linkage in the cohort was strong. An earlier analysis of several hundred of the donors used high-throughput TCR beta sequencing to judge whether each TCR beta V gene segment behaved as functional or pseudogenic. To predict cytomegalovirus infection status, the study brought together high-throughput TCR immunosequencing, statistical association of individual TCRs with disease status, and machine learning. A later genetic analysis took genome-wide SNP genotypes for about 55% of the 666 donors and used that subset as a discovery cohort. Rather than using new phenotypic data, the later analysis identified candidate immune exposures from TCR beta sequences and from how often those sequences occurred across donors. The study profiled the T cell repertoires of 500 to 800 subjects by immunosequencing and related them to cytomegalovirus serostatus. Roughly 290 gigabases of sequencing data and around 85 million unique TCR sequences made up an early release that covered about 640 HLA-typed donors. HLA typing covered class I and class II loci at four-digit resolution. Across 398 genotyped donors of the cohort, an average of about 200,000 unique TCR beta nucleotide sequences per donor were sequenced, and 15% to 20% of those sequences were non-productive. Donor age, sex, ethnicity and CMV serostatus were compiled alongside the repertoire data. Of the 350 to 450 genotyped donors, 81% were placed in the genetic ancestry cluster associated with self-reported Caucasian donors. The number of typed donors differed by locus: about 629-630 for A, B, C, DRB1 and DQB1; 522 for DQA1; some 610 for DPA1; and some 450 for DPB1. In a later analysis, previously published TCR beta repertoires from 500 to 750 donors were re-analyzed and high-resolution HLA genotyping was added so that TCR occurrence patterns could be studied. What the work shows at the level of the full study, not this receptor alone: Correlated functional status among segregating V segments might be attributable to linkage disequilibrium, but an unknown experimental factor could not be ruled out. When HLA alleles, especially DR and DQ, strongly co-occurred, attributing TCR associations to individual alleles was difficult. The study gave a list of more than 150 TCR beta chains associated with cytomegalovirus. In a later analysis, about 17,000 TCR beta sequences were associated with specific HLA alleles at a false discovery rate of 0.05. A later genetic analysis reported fewer N-insertions in productive TCRs among donors in an Asian-associated ancestry cluster than the roughly 650-donor mean. The only immune exposure information available for the cohort was CMV serostatus. Some IMGT-functional V segments, including TRBV6-2 and TRBV6-3, could not be told apart with the 87-base-pair reads, so those segments were excluded. An association between a missense DCLRE1C variant and V-gene and J-gene trimming of TCR beta chains was found in a later genetic analysis and replicated in an independent cohort. The classifier was reported to diagnose cytomegalovirus status with high specificity and sensitivity in both the original cohort and the validation cohort. A further reported finding was that TCR beta sequences accurately predicted the HLA-A and HLA-B alleles for most subjects in the first cohort. Sequencing depth was assumed to be roughly uniform across donors in the presence/absence analyses, though that assumption may not hold. In a later analysis, TCR association rates were found to vary across HLA loci, with the most associated TCRs seen for DRB1 alleles and the fewest for HLA-C alleles. Broadly in line with IMGT annotations, most TCR beta V segments showed up in productive rearrangements about 87% or about 30% of the time in an earlier analysis of approximately 600 of the donors. In a later analysis, most CMV-associated TCR beta chains were found to appear HLA-restricted, with HLA associations seemingly driven largely by CMV exposure. In a later analysis, HLA-associated TCR beta chains showed more clonal expansion and lower generation probabilities than non-associated chains that were equally common. A group of highly shared sequence variants was considered likely to be a technical artifact of the sequencing pipeline. Several of the top co-occurrence clusters appeared to be linked to parvovirus B19, influenza, CMV and Epstein-Barr virus, according to a later analysis. In vitro tests confirmed that a few of the cytomegalovirus-associated TCR beta chains recognize cytomegalovirus antigens. Across donors, most TCR sequences were observed very rarely, whereas some public TCRs were present in many individuals. According to the authors, the approach could potentially be generalized to other disease states and immunological phenotypes. The cohort was sequenced for TCR beta chains only, and without alpha or paired-chain data the features that could be detected were limited. The earlier analysis of approximately 540 of the donors excluded over 15 rarely observed V segments, including chromosome 9 orphons, because counts were too low. HLA typing was unavailable for some donors at each locus, so association tests used only the typed subset.

To prepare the library, the immunoSEQ multiplex PCR assay was applied. A mixture of 60 forward primers for TCR Vbeta segments and 13 reverse primers for TCR Jbeta segments was used in the multiplex PCR. A multiplex PCR assay on genomic DNA amplified the CDR3 region of rearranged TCR beta genes. The amplified TCR beta libraries were sequenced on the Illumina HiSeq System as 87-base-pair reads. The study's own analysis went as follows. In a later analysis, 80 million or so unique TCR beta chains were counted across the 650 to 750 repertoires, and around 11 million of these chains were shared by at least two donors. A nearest-neighbor algorithm error-corrected the raw reads and collapsed the reads into unique sequences, merging closely related sequences to remove PCR and sequencing errors. Alignment of CDR3 sequences to IMGT reference sequences was used to assign V, D and J gene segments. For a sequence to be retained, a match of at least six nucleotides was required to both a V gene segment and a J gene segment. Rearrangements were called productive when the CDR3 lacked stop codons and stayed in frame with V and J; all others were non-productive. Following IMGT convention, CDR3 was defined as the stretch from the second conserved V-encoded cysteine to the conserved J-encoded phenylalanine. In an earlier analysis of just under 600 of the donors, sequences lacking an unambiguous match to a single V gene segment were excluded. An earlier analysis of 500 to 700 of the donors classified V segments as functional when productive rearrangements were above 56.7% and as segregating when the standard deviation between donors was above 5%. A statistical classification framework was built to diagnose cytomegalovirus status from the catalog of TCR beta chain sequences. In a later analysis, TCR nucleotide sequences were compared against IMGT/GENE-DB human TR gene sequences so that V and J genes could be assigned. Using the TCRdist pipeline, a later analysis assigned CDR3 sequences along with most-parsimonious VDJ recombination scenarios. In a later analysis, each TCR beta chain was defined by its CDR3 amino acid sequence together with its V-gene family, and reads without a unique V-gene family were excluded. In a later analysis, several hundred highly shared, low-generation-probability nucleotide sequences were removed to address suspected cross-contamination and a sequencing artifact. For each public chain, a later analysis derived a clonal expansion index from normalized ranks of inferred template counts within each repertoire. A later analysis computed generation probabilities with a VDJ recombination model fitted to out-of-frame rearrangements, and checked the results against IGoR. Hypergeometric tests were used in a later analysis to score TCR-TCR, TCR-HLA and TCR-CMV co-occurrence, with a repertoire-size bias correction applied to the TCR pairs. False discovery rates were estimated in a later analysis by permuting HLA or CMV assignments 20 times. In a later analysis, co-occurring TCRs were grouped with DBSCAN, and TCRdist sequence similarity was added when clustering was performed within HLA-allele-positive subsets. Repertoires with fewer than 30,000 or more than 120,000 public chains, plus five repertoires with anomalous nucleotide sharing, were excluded from co-occurrence clustering. Imported from immuneACCESS, the table was reduced by TCRdb to in-frame sequences with V and J called. These copies leave out some clones; in studies compared against another copy, an unresolved V gene accounts for under half, and the cause of the remainder is not known. That table is the source of V, J and clone size, and D and trimming were worked out from the DNA. The table for this sample lists under 200,000 clones; over 65% of them were counted only once. Clones ranked in the top ten supply 2.8% of the sample.

The sequence derives from a woman aged 40 to 50 in good health and CMV-seropositive. The rearranged segments are TRBV5-1 and TRBJ1-5, and 8 junction bases match TRBD1. Sequencing input: PBMCs. The CDR3 amino acid sequence is: CARMDRAGGNQPQHF. In nucleotides, the sequence is TGCGCCAGAATGGACAGGGCCGGAGGCAATCAGCCCCAGCATTTT.